These T cell receptor beta chains were read from a single sample in a study of CD8+ T cells in alopecia areata. Clones were sequenced by immunoSEQ multiplex PCR, and TCRdb holds only the in-frame ones, with some missing. This sample carries around 200,000 clones, roughly 53% of them seen once, and the ten largest clones take roughly 12%. The sample in question was CD8+ T cells sorted from blood, obtained at week 24, from a patient treated with tofacitinib. The source is a human donor with alopecia areata. CDR3s include the opening cysteine and the closing phenylalanine or tryptophan. The order of the fields is clone size, J gene, D gene, V gene, CDR3 DNA, CDR3 protein. The D gene is left open where the match is weak. Some rows have no size entry. The others give once, few or many, or a class for an expanded clone.

clone_size: -; j_call: TRBJ2-7; d_call: TRBD1; v_call: TRBV19; cdr3_nt: TGTGCCAGCGCTGCAGCAGGGGGCTCCTACGAGCAGTACTTC; cdr3_aa: CASAAAGGSYEQYF
clone_size: few; j_call: TRBJ2-7; d_call: -; v_call: TRBV6-1; cdr3_nt: TGTGCCAGCAGTGAAGAAGCAGGGAGCTCCTACGAGCAGTACTTC; cdr3_aa: CASSEEAGSSYEQYF
clone_size: -; j_call: TRBJ2-1; d_call: -; v_call: TRBV13; cdr3_nt: TGTGCCAGCAGCTTAGACAGGGTACATGAGCAGTTCTTC; cdr3_aa: CASSLDRVHEQFF
clone_size: -; j_call: TRBJ2-7; d_call: -; v_call: TRBV25-1; cdr3_nt: TGTGCCAGCAGCACCGACTACACCTACGAGCAGTACTTC; cdr3_aa: CASSTDYTYEQYF
clone_size: -; j_call: TRBJ1-2; d_call: -; v_call: TRBV25-1; cdr3_nt: TGTGCCAGCAGTGAAGGCGCGGCCTATGGCTACACCTTC; cdr3_aa: CASSEGAAYGYTF
clone_size: -; j_call: TRBJ2-1; d_call: -; v_call: TRBV7-8; cdr3_nt: TGTGCCAGCAGCCATTGGGGGGTGAGCTCCTACAATGAGCAGTTCTTC; cdr3_aa: CASSHWGVSSYNEQFF
clone_size: -; j_call: TRBJ1-2; d_call: -; v_call: TRBV6-5; cdr3_nt: TGTGCCAGCAGCGACGATAACTATGGCTACACCTTC; cdr3_aa: CASSDDNYGYTF
clone_size: -; j_call: TRBJ1-1; d_call: -; v_call: TRBV2; cdr3_nt: TGTGCCAGCAGTGAACCTTTACAGGGAACGGACACTGAAGCTTTCTTT; cdr3_aa: CASSEPLQGTDTEAFF
clone_size: many; j_call: TRBJ2-3; d_call: TRBD2; v_call: TRBV7-8; cdr3_nt: TGTGCCAGCAGCCCGGGGGGGCCTGCAGATACGCAGTATTTT; cdr3_aa: CASSPGGPADTQYF
clone_size: -; j_call: TRBJ1-2; d_call: TRBD1; v_call: TRBV7-9; cdr3_nt: TGTGCCAGCAGCTTAGGGACAGGGGGCTACACCTTC; cdr3_aa: CASSLGTGGYTF
clone_size: -; j_call: TRBJ2-7; d_call: TRBD1; v_call: TRBV7-9; cdr3_nt: TGTGCCAGCAGCTTAGGGAAATGGACAGGCCCCTACGAGCAGTACTTC; cdr3_aa: CASSLGKWTGPYEQYF
clone_size: few; j_call: TRBJ1-1; d_call: TRBD1; v_call: TRBV9; cdr3_nt: TGTGCCAGCAGCGCGTACAGGGGATCCACTGAAGCTTTCTTT; cdr3_aa: CASSAYRGSTEAFF